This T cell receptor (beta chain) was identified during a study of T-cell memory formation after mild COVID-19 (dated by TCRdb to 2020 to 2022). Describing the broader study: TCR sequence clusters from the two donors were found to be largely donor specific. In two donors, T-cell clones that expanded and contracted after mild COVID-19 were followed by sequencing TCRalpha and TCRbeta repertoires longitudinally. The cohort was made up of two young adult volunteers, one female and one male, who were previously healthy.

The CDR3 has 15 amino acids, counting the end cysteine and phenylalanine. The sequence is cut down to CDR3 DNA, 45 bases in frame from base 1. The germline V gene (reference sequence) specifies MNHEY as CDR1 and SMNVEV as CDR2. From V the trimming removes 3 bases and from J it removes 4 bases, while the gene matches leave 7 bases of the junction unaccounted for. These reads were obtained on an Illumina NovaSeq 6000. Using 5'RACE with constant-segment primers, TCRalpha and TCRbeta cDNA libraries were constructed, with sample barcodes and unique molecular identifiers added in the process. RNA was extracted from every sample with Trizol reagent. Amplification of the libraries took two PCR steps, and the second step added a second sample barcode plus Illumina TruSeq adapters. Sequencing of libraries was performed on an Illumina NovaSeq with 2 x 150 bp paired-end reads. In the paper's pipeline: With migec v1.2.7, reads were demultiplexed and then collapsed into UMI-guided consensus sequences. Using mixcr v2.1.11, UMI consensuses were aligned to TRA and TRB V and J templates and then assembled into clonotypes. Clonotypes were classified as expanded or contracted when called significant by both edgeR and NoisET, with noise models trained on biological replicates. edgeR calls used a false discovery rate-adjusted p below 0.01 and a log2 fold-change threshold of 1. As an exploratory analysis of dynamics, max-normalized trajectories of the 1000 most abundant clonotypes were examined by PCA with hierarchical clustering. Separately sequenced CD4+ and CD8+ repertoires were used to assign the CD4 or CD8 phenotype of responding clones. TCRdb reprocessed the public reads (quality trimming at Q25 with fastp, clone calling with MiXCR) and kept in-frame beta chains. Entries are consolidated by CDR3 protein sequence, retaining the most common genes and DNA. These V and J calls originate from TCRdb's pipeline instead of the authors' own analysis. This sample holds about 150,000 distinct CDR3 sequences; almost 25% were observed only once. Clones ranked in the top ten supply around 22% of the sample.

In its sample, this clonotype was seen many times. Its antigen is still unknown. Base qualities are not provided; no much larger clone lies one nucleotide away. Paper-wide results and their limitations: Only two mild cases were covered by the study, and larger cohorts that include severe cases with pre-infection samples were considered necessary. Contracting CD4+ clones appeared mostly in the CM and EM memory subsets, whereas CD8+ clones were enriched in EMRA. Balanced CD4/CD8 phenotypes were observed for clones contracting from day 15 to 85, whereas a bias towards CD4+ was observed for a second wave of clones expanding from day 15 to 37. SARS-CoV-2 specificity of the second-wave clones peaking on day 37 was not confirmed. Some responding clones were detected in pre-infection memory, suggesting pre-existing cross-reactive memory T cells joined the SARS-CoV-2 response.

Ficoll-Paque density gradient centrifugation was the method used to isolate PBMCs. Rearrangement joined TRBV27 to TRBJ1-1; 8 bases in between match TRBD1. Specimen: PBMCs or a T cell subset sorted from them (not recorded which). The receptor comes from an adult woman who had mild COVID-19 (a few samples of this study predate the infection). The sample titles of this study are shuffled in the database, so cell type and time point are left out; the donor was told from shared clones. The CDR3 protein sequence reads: CASSLTRGLGTEAFF. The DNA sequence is TGTGCCAGCAGTTTGACCAGGGGGCTGGGCACTGAAGCTTTCTTT.